The 12 T cell receptor beta chains given below trace back to one sample, sequenced in a study of identical twins. TCRdb used MiXCR to reprocess the 5' RACE reads, holding one entry per CDR3 protein. Of 1.5 million to 2 million distinct CDR3 sequences detected, about 32% appear once; the ten largest clones hold approximately 0.25%. Source material: cord blood. The source of these receptors is a newborn girl in good health.

The genes are TRBV7-8 and TRBJ2-1, with 7 nucleotides matching TRBD2. Germline loops: CDR1 SGHVS, CDR2 FQNEAQ. The CDR3 runs 16 residues. J was trimmed by 2 bases and V by 3 bases; bases with no gene match: 7. CDR3 in DNA: TGTGCCAGCAGCTTGCCACTAGCGCCGACCTACAATGAGCAGTTCTTC. Residues: CASSLPLAPTYNEQFF.

The V call is TRBV10-1, the J call TRBJ1-1; D not certain. Germline CDR1 reads WNHNN; CDR2 reads SYGVQD (reference sequence). The CDR3 runs to 11 residues. Trimming removed 10 bases at V and 4 bases at J, with 10 bases between. The CDR3, as DNA: TGCGCCATTCTGGGAGGCACTGAAGCTTTCTTT. Amino acid sequence: CAILGGTEAFF.

There are a few counts of this clonotype. The chain recombines TRBV12-3 or TRBV12-4 with TRBJ2-7; TRBD1 is a possible D gene (5 bases). This CDR3 has 15 residues. V dropped 3 bases and J dropped 3 bases, with 15 bases sitting between them. The CDR3 reads CASSFVSRVGYEQYF. The CDR3 DNA follows: TGTGCCAGCAGTTTTGTATCCAGGGTTGGCTACGAGCAGTACTTC.

As DNA, the CDR3 is TGTGCCAGCAGTGGGACAGGCTTCACCTACGAGCAGTTCTTC. Protein sequence: CASSGTGFTYEQFF. This sequence joins TRBV6-1 and TRBJ2-1, with 7 bases that match TRBD1. Looked up from germline, CDR1 is MNHNS and CDR2 is SASEGT. Losses at the gene ends were 4 bases for V and 10 bases for J; bases not matched to a gene: 10. The CDR3 sequence is 14 residues long.

The J gene is TRBJ1-2, the V gene TRBV11-2; D gene uncertain. V lost 3 bases and J 0 bases, leaving 11 bases between the germline ends. CDR1 SGHAT and CDR2 FQNNGV come from the germline V gene. CDR3 length: 15 amino acids. The DNA for the CDR3 is TGTGCCAGCAGCTTTGGCTACAGAGCTAACTATGGCTACACCTTC. Translating it yields CASSFGYRANYGYTF. Looking up the rest from reference TRBV11-2 and TRBJ1-2 gives the full variable domain: EAGVAQSPRYKIIEKRQSVAFWCNPISGHATLYWYQQILGQGPKLLIQFQNNGVVDDSQLPKDRFSAERLKGVDSTLKIQPAKLEDSAVYLCASSFGYRANYGYTFGSGTRLTVV.

This clonotype was detected only a few times. J is TRBJ2-7 and V is TRBV5-5; no clear D. This CDR3 contains 17 residues. The germline V gene has CDR1 SGHKS and CDR2 YYEKEE (reference sequence). The V and J ends lost 6 bases and 0 bases respectively, with 22 bases between them. The CDR3 spells CASTQAGQEYSSYEQYF. DNA for the CDR3: TGTGCCAGCACCCAGGCCGGGCAGGAATATTCCTCCTACGAGCAGTACTTC. Full variable domain (missing parts from reference TRBV5-5 and TRBJ2-7): DAGVTQSPTHLIKTRGQQVTLRCSPISGHKSVSWYQQVLGQGPQFIFQYYEKEERGRGNFPDRFSARQFPNYSSELNVNALLLGDSALYLCASTQAGQEYSSYEQYFGPGTRLTVT.

This chain connects TRBV12-3 or TRBV12-4 to TRBJ2-7, with D perhaps TRBD1 (6 bases). The V gene lost 6 bases and the J gene lost 11 bases, with 17 bases spanning the gap. This CDR3 region has 12 residues. The CDR3: CASSDRTSGKYF. The CDR3 DNA follows: TGTGCCAGCAGCGACAGGACTTCCGGAAAGTACTTC.

J is TRBJ1-1 and V is TRBV29-1, with D possibly being TRBD1 (5 bases). V was cut by 4 bases and J by 6 bases, with 15 bases left in between. CDR1 is SQVTM and CDR2 is ANQGSEA in the germline V gene. The CDR3 runs to 13 residues. CDR3 sequence (DNA): TGCAGCGTTGCAGGGCCTGCGGACGCTGAAGCTTTCTTT. Translation: CSVAGPADAEAFF.

The rearrangement uses TRBV7-9 and TRBJ1-1, with no clear D. There are 15 residues in the CDR3. From germline, CDR1 is SEHNR and CDR2 FQNEAQ (reference sequence). The V end was cut by 1 base, the J end by 1 base, with 10 bases between. The CDR3 nucleotides read TGTGCCAGCAGCTTAGGTACCTTGAAGAACACTGAAGCTTTCTTT. This translates into CASSLGTLKNTEAFF.

This rearrangement joins TRBV28 to TRBJ2-7, with no clear D. CDR1 is MDHEN and CDR2 is SYDVKM in the germline V gene. The germline V and J ends were trimmed by 3 bases and 5 bases, with 5 bases remaining between them. The CDR3 is made up of 11 amino acids. The CDR3 coding sequence is TGTGCCAGCAGTTTCAAAAACGAGCAGTACTTC. Translation: CASSFKNEQYF.

The chain couples TRBV27 to TRBJ2-7, with TRBD1 matching 9 bases. CDR3 length equals 16 residues. Trimming removed 5 bases from V and 2 bases from J; junction bases left unmatched: 10. Germline V gene lookup returns CDR1 MNHEY and CDR2 SMNVEV (reference sequence). CDR3 sequence (DNA): TGTGCCAGCAGTCCCGGCTCGGGACAGGGTGCCTACGAGCAGTACTTC. Translated: CASSPGSGQGAYEQYF.

This clonotype was counted a few times. The chain employs TRBV29-1 and TRBJ1-1, with D perhaps TRBD1 (5 bases). Germline V CDR1 and CDR2: SQVTM, ANQGSEA. V gave up 5 bases and J gave up 6 bases, with 19 bases separating them. The CDR3 has 14 amino acids. CDR3 loop: CSVSRSRVQAEAFF. As DNA, the CDR3 is TGCAGCGTTAGTCGGTCCAGGGTACAAGCTGAAGCTTTCTTT.